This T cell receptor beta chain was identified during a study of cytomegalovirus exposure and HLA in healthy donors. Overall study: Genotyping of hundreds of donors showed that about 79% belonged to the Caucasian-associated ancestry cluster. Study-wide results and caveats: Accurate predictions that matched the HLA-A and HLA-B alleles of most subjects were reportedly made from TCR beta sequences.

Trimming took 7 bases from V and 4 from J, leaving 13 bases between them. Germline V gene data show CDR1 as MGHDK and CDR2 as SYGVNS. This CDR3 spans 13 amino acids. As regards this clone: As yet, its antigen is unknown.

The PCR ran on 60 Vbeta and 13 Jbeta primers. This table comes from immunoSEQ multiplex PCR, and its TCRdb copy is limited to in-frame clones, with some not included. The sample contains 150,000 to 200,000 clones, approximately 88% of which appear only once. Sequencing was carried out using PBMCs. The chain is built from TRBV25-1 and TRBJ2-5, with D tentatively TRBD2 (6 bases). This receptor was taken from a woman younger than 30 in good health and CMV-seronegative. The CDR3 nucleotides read TGTGCCAGCACCGGGAGTGATCCAGAGACCCAGTACTTC. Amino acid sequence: CASTGSDPETQYF.